Shown below are 20 T cell receptor beta chains from a single sample sequenced in a study of T-cell memory formation after mild COVID-19 (dated by TCRdb to 2020 to 2023). The library was built by means of 5' RACE. The sequencer listed for this sample is Illumina NovaSeq 6000. Through fastp at Q25 and MiXCR, TCRdb rebuilt clones from the public reads, retaining in-frame beta chains. Here each entry gathers all rows of one CDR3 protein and keeps the most common genes and DNA. The sample includes approximately 430,000 distinct CDR3 sequences, with 23% observed a single time. In total, the top ten clones hold approximately 14% of the sample. Input material: PBMCs or a T cell subset sorted from them (not recorded which). The receptors stem from an adult woman who had mild COVID-19 (a few samples of this study predate the infection). The sample titles of this study are shuffled in the database, so cell type and time point are left out; the donor was told from shared clones.

This clonotype has a handful of counts. This chain joins TRBV20-1 and TRBJ2-1; no clear D. The V end was cut by 8 bases, the J end by 0 bases, with 11 bases between. In germline, CDR1 is DFQATT, CDR2 SNEGSKA (reference sequence). The CDR3 is made up of 13 amino acids. CDR3 residues: CSPLRVSYNEQFF. The CDR3 DNA sequence: TGCAGTCCTCTACGCGTCTCCTACAATGAGCAGTTCTTC.

In DNA, the CDR3 is TGTGCCAGCAGCGTAGTGGCAACGGGGGGGAGCACAGATACGCAGTATTTT. Translation: CASSVVATGGSTDTQYF. The chain employs TRBV9 and TRBJ2-3; 8 bases line up with TRBD2. The germline gives CDR1 SGDLS, CDR2 YYNGEE. CDR3 size: 17 residues. Germline trimming cut 0 bases from V and 0 bases from J; bases unmatched to any gene: 6.

This clonotype was picked up many times. The CDR3 spells CAISESIKGGQPQHF. DNA of the CDR3: TGTGCCATCAGTGAGTCGATAAAGGGAGGTCAGCCCCAGCATTTT. The chain carries TRBV10-3 and TRBJ1-5; no definite D call. Trimming removed 0 bases at V and 6 bases at J, with 12 bases between. From germline, CDR1 is ENHRY and CDR2 SYGVKD. CDR3 size: 15 residues.

The chain recombines TRBV4-2 with TRBJ2-7; a possible D gene is TRBD2 (6 bases). Germline assignment: CDR1 LGHNA and CDR2 YNFKEQ. CDR3 size: 14 residues. The V and J ends lost 0 bases and 6 bases respectively, with 12 bases between them. The CDR3 bases are TGTGCCAGCAGCCAAGATTTGGAGGGAGCCGAGCAGTACTTC. Translating gives CASSQDLEGAEQYF.

The J gene is TRBJ2-7, the V gene TRBV4-1; D might be TRBD2 (6 bases). Germline CDR1 MGHRA, CDR2 YSYEKL. V lost 4 bases to trimming and J lost 2 bases, with 12 bases between them. This CDR3 spans 14 amino acids. CDR3 sequence: CASSLGWGAYEQYF. For the CDR3, the DNA is TGCGCCAGCAGCCTAGGCTGGGGGGCCTACGAGCAGTACTTC.

This clonotype has only a few counts. This rearrangement joins TRBV6-1 to TRBJ2-7; D may be TRBD2 (5 bases). CDR3 length: 12 residues. V lost 8 bases and J lost 2, with 10 bases in between. CDR1 MNHNS and CDR2 SASEGT come from the germline V gene. The CDR3 DNA reads TGTGCCAGCGTATGGGAGACCTACGAGCAGTACTTC. Encoded protein: CASVWETYEQYF.

This clonotype was detected only a few times. The chain has TRBV7-9 and TRBJ1-1; D unresolved. Germline loops: CDR1 SEHNR, CDR2 FQNEAQ (reference sequence). The CDR3 sequence is 14 residues long. V was cut by 6 bases and J by 1 base, with 12 bases left in between. CDR3 sequence: CASSKGMENTEAFF. Here the CDR3 DNA reads TGTGCCAGCAGTAAGGGAATGGAGAACACTGAAGCTTTCTTT. The full variable domain, with the rest looked up from reference TRBV7-9 and TRBJ1-1, is DTGVSQNPRHKITKRGQNVTFRCDPISEHNRLYWYRQTLGQGPEFLTYFQNEAQLEKSRLLSDRFSAERPKGSFSTLEIQRTEQGDSAMYLCASSKGMENTEAFFGQGTRLTVV.

This clonotype was counted a few times. The V call is TRBV4-1, the J call TRBJ1-2; tentative D call: TRBD1 (5 bases). The V gene lost 1 base and the J gene lost 4 bases, with 16 bases spanning the gap. The CDR3 consists of 16 residues. CDR1 and CDR2 from the germline V gene are MGHRA and YSYEKL. The CDR3 DNA is TGCGCCAGCAGCCAAGCTTTGCCAGGGCGGGGCTATGGCTACACCTTC. Amino acids: CASSQALPGRGYGYTF.

This chain uses TRBV7-9 with TRBJ2-3, with D possibly being TRBD1 or TRBD2 (5 bases each). The CDR3 extends over 15 amino acids. Germline loops: CDR1 SEHNR, CDR2 FQNEAQ (reference sequence). V lost 5 bases, J lost 8 bases, and 20 bases lay in between. CDR3 residues: CASSTGTGSLLTQYF. Here the CDR3 DNA reads TGTGCCAGCAGCACCGGGACGGGGTCCCTACTTACGCAGTATTTT.

This clonotype showed up just a few times. The V gene is TRBV11-3, the J gene TRBJ2-3; D is uncertain. With 8 bases removed from V and 1 base from J, the gap between germline ends came to 1 base. In germline, CDR1 is SGHNT, CDR2 YENEEA. The CDR3 runs to 10 residues. The CDR3 spells CASGTDTQYF. CDR3 in DNA: TGTGCCAGCGGCACAGATACGCAGTATTTT.

The chain is built from TRBV9 and TRBJ2-1; 12 positions match TRBD1. The length of the CDR3 is 15 residues. V gave up 2 bases and J gave up 6 bases; unmatched junction bases: 3. Germline CDR1 is SGDLS and CDR2 is YYNGEE. CDR3 in DNA: TGTGCCAGCAGCGTCCGGGACAGGGGGCCCAATGAGCAGTTCTTC. This codes for CASSVRDRGPNEQFF.

This clonotype was detected many times. The chain is built from TRBV20-1 and TRBJ1-1, with D uncertain. Trimming removed 1 base at V and 1 base at J, with 4 bases between. In germline, CDR1 is DFQATT, CDR2 SNEGSKA (reference sequence). This CDR3 is 12 amino acids long. The DNA for the CDR3 is TGCAGTGCTAGAGCCCAGAACACTGAAGCTTTCTTT. It yields the protein CSARAQNTEAFF.

This clonotype was picked up a small number of times. The chain links TRBV2 to TRBJ2-7; 7 bases line up with TRBD1. Germline values: CDR1 SNHLY, CDR2 FYNNEI. With V trimmed by 3 bases and J by 3 bases, 5 bases remained unmatched. This CDR3 has 14 amino acids. CDR3 sequence reads: CASSEDRMVYEQYF. As DNA, the CDR3 is TGTGCCAGCAGTGAGGACAGGATGGTCTACGAGCAGTACTTC.

The CDR3 sequence is CASSDSPGYGYTF. CDR3 coding DNA: TGTGCCAGCAGTGACAGCCCGGGCTATGGCTACACCTTC. The chain joins TRBV6-4 to TRBJ1-2; D unresolved. Germline lookup yields CDR1 MRHNA and CDR2 SNTAGT. Between the trimmed V and J ends, which lost 2 bases and 4 bases, there was a span of 8 bases. The CDR3 sequence is 13 residues long.

The rearrangement uses TRBV6-2 or TRBV6-3 and TRBJ2-7; 7 bases agree with TRBD1. Losses at the gene ends were 8 bases for V and 3 bases for J; bases not matched to a gene: 7. The CDR3 consists of 13 residues. Germline V gives CDR1 MNHEY, CDR2 SVGEGT. CDR3 amino acids: CASGDRDNYEQYF. CDR3 sequence (DNA): TGTGCCAGCGGAGACAGGGATAACTACGAGCAGTACTTC.

This clonotype has only a few counts. This chain links TRBV2 with TRBJ2-2; 7 bases map to TRBD1. CDR3 length: 16 residues. V was clipped by 1 base and J by 3 bases; unmatched bases: 5. Germline CDR1 reads SNHLY; CDR2 reads FYNNEI. The CDR3 loop reads CASSEGPGGDTGELFF. CDR3 in DNA: TGTGCCAGCAGTGAAGGGCCAGGGGGTGACACCGGGGAGCTGTTTTTT.

The rearrangement uses TRBV5-5 and TRBJ2-1, with 8 bases that match TRBD1. The CDR3 extends over 15 amino acids. After removal of 1 base from V and 3 bases from J, the junction contained 3 bases not matched to a gene. Germline-derived CDR1 and CDR2 are SGHKS and YYEKEE (reference sequence). The CDR3 region is CASSLPGGDYNEQFF. For the CDR3, the DNA is TGTGCCAGCAGCTTGCCAGGGGGCGACTACAATGAGCAGTTCTTC.

This clonotype was observed a handful of times. The rearrangement links TRBV5-5 to TRBJ2-7; 7 bases are a match to TRBD1. J lost 0 bases, V lost 3 bases, and 9 bases had no gene match. The CDR3 is made up of 16 amino acids. Germline CDR1 reads SGHKS; CDR2 reads YYEKEE (reference sequence). In DNA form, the CDR3 reads TGTGCCAGCAGCTCAGGGGGAGTGTGGGCCTCCTACGAGCAGTACTTC. Protein sequence: CASSSGGVWASYEQYF. Full variable domain (outside the CDR3, taken from reference TRBV5-5 and TRBJ2-7): DAGVTQSPTHLIKTRGQQVTLRCSPISGHKSVSWYQQVLGQGPQFIFQYYEKEERGRGNFPDRFSARQFPNYSSELNVNALLLGDSALYLCASSSGGVWASYEQYFGPGTRLTVT.

The rearrangement links TRBV11-3 to TRBJ2-7; D not certain. Trimming left V 5 bases short and J 6 bases short, with 8 bases between. This CDR3 comprises 11 residues. The germline gives CDR1 SGHNT, CDR2 YENEEA. CDR3 sequence reads: CASSLASEQYF. Written as DNA, the CDR3 is TGTGCCAGCAGCCTCGCATCCGAGCAGTACTTC.

This sequence joins TRBV6-1 and TRBJ1-2; 7 bases align to TRBD1. The germline CDR1 and CDR2 sequences are MNHNS and SASEGT. CDR3 length equals 16 residues. V lost 5 bases, J lost 4 bases, and 13 bases stayed unmatched. CDR3 DNA: TGTGCCAGCAGTCCTGGGACAGCCCCATTTAGCTATGGCTACACCTTC. Translation gives CASSPGTAPFSYGYTF.